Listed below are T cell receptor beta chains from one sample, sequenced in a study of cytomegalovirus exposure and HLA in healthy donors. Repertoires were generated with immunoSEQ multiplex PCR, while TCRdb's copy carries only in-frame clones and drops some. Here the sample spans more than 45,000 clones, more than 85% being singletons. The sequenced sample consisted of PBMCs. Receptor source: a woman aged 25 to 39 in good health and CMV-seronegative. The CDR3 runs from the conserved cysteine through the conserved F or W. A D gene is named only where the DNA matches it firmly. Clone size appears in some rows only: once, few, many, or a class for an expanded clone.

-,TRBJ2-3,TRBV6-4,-,CASSDGDRDTQYF,TGTGCCAGCAGTGATGGAGACAGAGATACGCAGTATTTT
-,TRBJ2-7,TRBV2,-,CASTPGYEQYF,TGTGCCAGCACCCCCGGCTACGAGCAGTACTTC
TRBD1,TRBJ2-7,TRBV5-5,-,CASSPQTGGADLREQYF,TGTGCCAGCAGCCCCCAAACAGGGGGCGCAGATCTCCGCGAGCAGTACTTC
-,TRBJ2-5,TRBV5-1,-,CASSLPSQETQYF,TGCGCCAGCAGCCTCCCCAGCCAAGAGACCCAGTACTTC
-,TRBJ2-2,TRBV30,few,CAWSVRMAGDHGELFF,TGTGCCTGGAGTGTAAGGATGGCCGGGGATCACGGGGAGCTGTTTTTT
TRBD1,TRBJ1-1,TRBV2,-,CASSLQGGNTEAFF,TGTGCCAGCAGTCTACAGGGGGGGAACACTGAAGCTTTCTTT
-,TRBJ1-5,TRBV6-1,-,CASSEGEGQGPQHF,TGTGCCAGCAGTGAAGGAGAAGGTCAGGGGCCCCAGCATTTT
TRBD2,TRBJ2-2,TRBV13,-,CASSLGLAGGNTGELFF,TGTGCCAGCAGCCTGGGACTAGCGGGAGGCAACACCGGGGAGCTGTTTTTT
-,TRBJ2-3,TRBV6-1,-,CATLYDTQYF,TGTGCCACCCTTTATGATACGCAGTATTTT
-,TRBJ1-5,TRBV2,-,CASSGMIPRSPNQPQHF,TGTGCCAGCAGCGGGATGATACCCCGGTCTCCCAATCAGCCCCAGCATTTT
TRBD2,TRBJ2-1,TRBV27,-,CASSLLGLAGGPKGNEQFF,TGTGCCAGCAGTTTATTAGGACTAGCGGGAGGGCCTAAGGGCAATGAGCAGTTCTTC